These 12 T cell receptor beta chains came from one sample sequenced in a study of shared clonotypes between healthy human individuals. Assay used: immunoSEQ multiplex PCR; TCRdb lists only in-frame clones, some missing. The sample has 2,500,000 or so clones, 80% to 95% seen once; the top ten hold approximately 0.35%. The specimen sequenced was naive CD4+ T cells from PBMCs. Subset indicated: CD45RA+ positively selected. Receptor source: a man between 18 and 35 years old in good health. Some clones in this sample may be carry-over from other donors' samples.

This clone was observed once. This chain uses TRBV9 with TRBJ2-3; no reliable D call. Germline values: CDR1 SGDLS, CDR2 YYNGEE. There are 18 residues in the CDR3. Between the trimmed V and J ends, which lost 4 bases and 5 bases, there was a span of 26 bases. This chain's CDR3 is CASSLRGVLTIRGDTQYF. The CDR3 coding sequence is TGTGCCAGCAGCCTCAGAGGTGTCCTTACAATACGAGGAGATACGCAGTATTTT.

This CDR3 is CASSTPNTEAFF. The CDR3 nucleotides are TGTGCCAGCAGTACCCCGAACACTGAAGCTTTCTTT. The V and J genes are TRBV27 and TRBJ1-1; D gene unclear. The CDR3 totals 12 residues. Trimming shortened V by 5 bases and J by 1 base, and 5 bases separated the two germline ends. The germline CDR1 and CDR2 sequences are MNHEY and SMNVEV (reference sequence).

This sequence joins TRBV6-5 and TRBJ2-7, with 10 bases matching TRBD2. This CDR3 comprises 15 residues. CDR1 is MNHEY, CDR2 SVGAGI, per germline. J lost 7 bases, V lost 2 bases, and 8 bases had no gene match. CDR3: CASSYSPSGRREQYF. The CDR3 region has the DNA TGTGCCAGCAGTTACAGCCCTAGCGGGAGACGGGAGCAGTACTTC.

The V and J genes are TRBV2 and TRBJ2-2; D gene unclear. V lost 3 bases and J lost 1, with 6 bases in between. CDR1 and CDR2 from the germline V gene are SNHLY and FYNNEI. This CDR3 contains 14 residues. CDR3 in amino acids: CASSDSKNTGELFF. As DNA, the CDR3 is TGTGCCAGCAGTGACAGTAAGAACACCGGGGAGCTGTTTTTT.

The chain is built from TRBV21-1 and TRBJ2-3; no DNA check was done on the table's D call, TRBD1. TRBV21-1 constitutes a pseudogene. This CDR3 spans 18 amino acids. Here the CDR3 reads CASSKASRRDISTDTQYF. The CDR3 nucleotides are TGTGCCAGCAGCAAAGCTTCCAGGCGAGATATTAGCACAGATACGCAGTATTTT.

This chain uses TRBV9 with TRBJ2-1; 7 bases are a match to TRBD2. The CDR3 runs 14 residues. Germline assignment: CDR1 SGDLS and CDR2 YYNGEE. The junction had 8 bases not matched to a gene; V was cut back by 3 bases and J by 8 bases. CDR3 sequence: CASSDGLGVDEQFF. The CDR3 DNA follows: TGTGCCAGCAGCGACGGACTAGGTGTCGATGAGCAGTTCTTC.

The chain carries TRBV7-2 and TRBJ2-3, with D maybe TRBD2 (5 bases). Deletions cut 0 bases from V and 0 bases from J, with 7 bases between. The CDR3 has 15 residues. In germline, CDR1 is SGHTA, CDR2 FQGNSA. CDR3: CASSLASASTDTQYF. CDR3 sequence (DNA): TGTGCCAGCAGCTTAGCTAGCGCGAGCACAGATACGCAGTATTTT.

This chain links TRBV4-1 with TRBJ2-4; no firm D call. V was pared by 0 bases and J by 0 bases, with 12 bases between. The CDR3 contains 17 residues. CDR1 is MGHRA and CDR2 is YSYEKL in the germline V gene. In DNA form, the CDR3 reads TGCGCCAGCAGCCAAGACATGGCAATTTTAGCCAAAAACATTCAGTACTTC. The encoded protein is CASSQDMAILAKNIQYF.

This chain links TRBV5-1 with TRBJ1-1; D call uncertain. Germline loops: CDR1 SGHRS, CDR2 YFSETQ. Trimming left V 4 bases short and J 1 base short, with 11 bases between. The CDR3 loop spans 14 amino acids. The CDR3 is CASSPQAPNTEAFF. In DNA, the CDR3 is TGCGCCAGCAGCCCCCAGGCACCGAACACTGAAGCTTTCTTT.

As DNA, the CDR3 is TGTGCCAGCAGTGAGACAGGAGAGCAGTACTTC. It yields the protein CASSETGEQYF. J is TRBJ2-7 and V is TRBV25-1; perhaps TRBD1 as D (6 bases). Germline V gives CDR1 MGHDK, CDR2 SYGVNS. Trimming pared 3 bases from V and 7 bases from J, leaving 7 bases between. CDR3 length: 11 residues.

This chain uses TRBV25-1 with TRBJ2-5, with D tentatively TRBD1 (6 bases). Trimming removed 5 bases from V and 3 bases from J, with 16 bases in between. This CDR3 has 15 residues. Germline CDR1 is MGHDK and CDR2 is SYGVNS. The CDR3 here is CASSYLRGIEETQYF. CDR3 bases: TGTGCCAGCAGTTATCTCAGGGGAATCGAAGAGACCCAGTACTTC. Complete variable domain (other parts from reference TRBV25-1 and TRBJ2-5): EADIYQTPRYLVIGTGKKITLECSQTMGHDKMYWYQQDPGMELHLIHYSYGVNSTEKGDLSSESTVSRIRTEHFPLTLESARPSHTSQYLCASSYLRGIEETQYFGPGTRLLVL.

The V gene is TRBV2, the J gene TRBJ2-5, with D perhaps matching TRBD1 or TRBD2 (5 bases each). Germline V gene data show CDR1 as SNHLY and CDR2 as FYNNEI. CDR3 length: 14 residues. The V end lost 2 bases, the J end lost 5 bases, and 12 bases lay between the germline ends. The CDR3 spells CASSEWQGVETQYF. In DNA, the CDR3 is TGTGCCAGCAGTGAATGGCAGGGAGTGGAGACCCAGTACTTC.